The sequence of this T cell receptor beta chain was determined in a study of cytomegalovirus exposure and HLA in healthy donors. Study-wide context: The Caucasian-associated ancestry cluster held more than 80% of 300 to 500 genotyped donors. Study-wide results and caveats: It has been reported that TCR beta sequences accurately predicted the HLA-A and HLA-B alleles of most subjects. A few chains tied to CMV proved CMV antigen-specific in vitro. Presence/absence analyses assumed roughly uniform sequencing depth across donors, which may not hold.

A single count supports this clone. Its antigen remains unknown. The CDR3 has 15 amino acids. Germline V gene sequence: CDR1 SGHTA, CDR2 FQGNSA. V gave up 3 bases and J gave up 6 bases; unmatched junction bases: 6. The PCR used 60 Vbeta and 13 Jbeta primers. Clones were read by immunoSEQ multiplex PCR, and TCRdb kept only the in-frame ones, dropping some. This table holds about 150,000 clones, approximately 60% found once. The receptor was derived from a woman in her forties in good health and CMV-seronegative. This chain uses TRBV7-2 with TRBJ2-1; TRBD2 agrees at 9 bases. Sequencing input: PBMCs. The CDR3 DNA sequence: TGTGCCAGCAGCTTCAGCGGGGGGTTATTCAATGAGCAGTTCTTC. As protein: CASSFSGGLFNEQFF.